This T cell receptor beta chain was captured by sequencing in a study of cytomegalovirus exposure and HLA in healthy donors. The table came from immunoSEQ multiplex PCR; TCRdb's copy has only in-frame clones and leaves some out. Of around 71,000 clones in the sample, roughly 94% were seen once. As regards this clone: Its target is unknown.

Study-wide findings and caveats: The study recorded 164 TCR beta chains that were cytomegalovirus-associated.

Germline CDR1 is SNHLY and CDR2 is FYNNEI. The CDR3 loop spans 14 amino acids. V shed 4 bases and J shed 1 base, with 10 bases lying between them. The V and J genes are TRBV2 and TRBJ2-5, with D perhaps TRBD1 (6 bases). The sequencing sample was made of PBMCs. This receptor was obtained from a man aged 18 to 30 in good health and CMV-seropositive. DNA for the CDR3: TGTGCCAGCAGTGGACGAGGGGGCCAAGAGACCCAGTACTTC. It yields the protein CASSGRGGQETQYF.